Shown below are 6 T cell receptor beta chains from a single sample sequenced in a study of shared clonotypes between healthy human individuals. Measured with immunoSEQ multiplex PCR; TCRdb has only the in-frame clones, and not every one. The data hold millions of clones, with about 94% observed a single time. Naive CD8 cells were CD45RO-negative, positively selected for CCR7, excluding terminally differentiated effector memory CD45RA+ cells. Sequenced input: naive CD8+ T cells sorted from blood. These receptors all stem from a man between 18 and 35 years old in good health.

This clone was seen only once. The chain combines TRBV27 with TRBJ1-4; D possibly corresponds to TRBD1 (6 bases). Deletions cut 2 bases from V and 4 bases from J, with 11 bases between. CDR1 and CDR2 (germline): MNHEY, SMNVEV (reference sequence). The CDR3 spans 15 residues. This chain's CDR3 is CASSLRGQLNEKLFF. CDR3 DNA: TGTGCCAGCAGTTTAAGAGGACAGCTTAATGAAAAACTGTTTTTT.

This clone is a singleton in its sample. This sequence joins TRBV11-3 and TRBJ2-4; D is possibly TRBD1 (5 bases). The V end was cut by 1 base, the J end by 0 bases, with 13 bases between. The CDR3 length is 17 residues. CDR1 is SGHNT, CDR2 YENEEA, per germline. CDR3 amino acids: CASSLAARTRAKNIQYF. The DNA of the CDR3 is TGTGCCAGCAGCTTAGCGGCAAGGACAAGAGCCAAAAACATTCAGTACTTC.

This clone was detected only once. The chain uses TRBV10-2 and TRBJ1-2; 8 bases match TRBD1. Germline CDR1 is WSHSY and CDR2 is SAAADI. J lost 3 bases, V lost 4 bases, and 7 bases had no gene match. This CDR3 contains 15 residues. CDR3 coding DNA: TGCGCCAGCAGTGCCGGGACAGGCGGGTACTATGGCTACACCTTC. Its protein is CASSAGTGGYYGYTF.

As for this clone: This CDR3 is also generated by other DNA sequences in the sample. J is TRBJ2-2 and V is TRBV10-3, with D uncertain. The V gene lost 2 bases and the J gene lost 4 bases, with 8 bases spanning the gap. Germline V gives CDR1 ENHRY, CDR2 SYGVKD. This CDR3 region has 14 residues. CDR3 sequence (DNA): TGTGCCATCAGTGAGCCTGGCGGCACCGGGGAGCTGTTTTTT. It specifies CAISEPGGTGELFF.

The chain has TRBV28 and TRBJ2-7; unclear D gene. Germline V gene lookup returns CDR1 MDHEN and CDR2 SYDVKM. The CDR3 covers 13 residues. V was cut by 1 base and J by 5 bases, with 9 bases left in between. The CDR3 spells CASSLSEMNEQYF. Written as DNA, the CDR3 is TGTGCCAGCAGTTTATCCGAAATGAACGAGCAGTACTTC.

This sequence joins TRBV6-5 and TRBJ2-5; TRBD2 agrees at 10 bases. The CDR3 has 15 residues. The trim removed 6 bases at V and 4 bases at J, leaving 8 bases unmatched. Germline lookup yields CDR1 MNHEY and CDR2 SVGAGI. DNA for the CDR3: TGTGCCAGCAGCTCTAGCGGGAGTAAAAGAGAGACCCAGTACTTC. Its protein product is CASSSSGSKRETQYF.